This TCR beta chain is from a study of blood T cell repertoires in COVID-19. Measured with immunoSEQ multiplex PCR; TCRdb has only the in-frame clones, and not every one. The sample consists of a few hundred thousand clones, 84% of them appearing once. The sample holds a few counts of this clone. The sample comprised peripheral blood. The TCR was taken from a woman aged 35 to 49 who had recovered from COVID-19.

CDR3 coding DNA: TGTGCCACCAGCAGGAAAACAGGGGCCACTGAAGCTTTCTTT. It yields the protein CATSRKTGATEAFF. The chain combines TRBV15 with TRBJ1-1; TRBD1 agrees at 7 bases. V was pared by 3 bases and J by 4 bases, with 5 bases of the junction left unmatched. This CDR3 spans 14 amino acids. Germline V lookup: CDR1 LNHNV, CDR2 YYDKDF (reference sequence).